This record looks at one T cell receptor (beta chain) sequence and its context. Germline CDR1 reads SEHNR; CDR2 reads FQNEAQ (reference sequence). V was shortened by 6 bases and J by 5 bases, with 13 bases between the two germline ends. The CDR3 is 13 residues long. The data were obtained in a study of T and B cells in COVID-19 patients. Study in general: Blood was sampled from COVID-19 patients who were either actively infected or recovered.

TRB rearrangements were amplified by multiplex PCR with BIOMED2 TRB-A/B primers. TCRdb re-analysed the multiplex PCR reads in MiXCR, keeping a single row per CDR3 protein. The sample has approximately 14,000 distinct CDR3 sequences, more than 25% seen once. TRB was amplified from around 230-520 ng of blood genomic DNA. The TCR was taken from a human donor who had recovered from COVID-19. Sequencing was done on a sample of blood. This chain links TRBV7-9 with TRBJ1-2; D not certain. The CDR3 protein is CASSPASGYGYTF. The CDR3, as DNA: TGTGCCAGCAGTCCAGCGAGTGGGTATGGCTACACCTTC.